The 12 T cell receptor beta chains below were found in one sample sequenced in a study of shared clonotypes between healthy human individuals. Data came from immunoSEQ multiplex PCR; TCRdb stores just in-frame clones and leaves some out. The sample yields around 1.5 million clones, 95% to 99% seen once. Sequencing was performed on naive CD4+ T cells sorted from blood. The sample's subset: CD45RA+ positively selected. The receptors here all came from a man aged 25-45 years in good health.

The chain combines TRBV11-1 with TRBJ2-7, with D unresolved. The CDR3 sequence is 14 residues long. Germline lookup yields CDR1 SGHAT and CDR2 FQDESV (reference sequence). Trimming cost V 5 bases and J 0 bases, with 11 bases left between them. The CDR3 DNA is TGTGCCAGCAGCCCGAGAGATAGCTCCTACGAGCAGTACTTC. It translates to CASSPRDSSYEQYF.

The chain carries TRBV9 and TRBJ2-1, with a weak D call TRBD1 (6 bases). Germline assignment: CDR1 SGDLS and CDR2 YYNGEE. Between the trimmed V and J ends, which lost 4 bases and 9 bases, there was a span of 8 bases. This CDR3 is built from 11 residues. Here the CDR3 DNA reads TGTGCCAGCAGCAAAGGGGGTGAGCAGTTCTTC. It is translated as CASSKGGEQFF.

V and J are TRBV2 and TRBJ2-3; TRBD2 matches at 12 bases. The CDR3 runs to 16 residues. J gave up 0 bases and V 5 bases, and 3 bases lay outside the gene matches. Germline loops: CDR1 SNHLY, CDR2 FYNNEI. CDR3 sequence reads: CASSIGLAGSTDTQYF. CDR3 sequence (DNA): TGTGCCAGCAGTATAGGACTAGCGGGGAGCACAGATACGCAGTATTTT.

The J gene is TRBJ2-3, the V gene TRBV5-5, with 7 bases matching TRBD1. The CDR3 spans 14 residues. Germline V gene data show CDR1 as SGHKS and CDR2 as YYEKEE (reference sequence). Trimming cost V 0 bases and J 5 bases; bases outside gene matches: 3. CDR3 loop: CASSLGRQGDTQYF. CDR3 sequence (DNA): TGTGCCAGCAGCTTGGGGCGACAGGGAGATACGCAGTATTTT.

CDR3 sequence reads: CASTHRTGSNTGELFF. The CDR3 coding sequence is TGTGCCAGCACCCATCGGACAGGGTCCAACACCGGGGAGCTGTTTTTT. J is TRBJ2-2 and V is TRBV21-1; the table's D call, TRBD1, was not checked against the DNA. TRBV21-1 is flagged as a pseudogene. This CDR3 spans 16 amino acids.

The chain combines TRBV5-5 with TRBJ2-5, with no clear D. The CDR3 runs 13 residues. Germline CDR1 reads SGHKS; CDR2 reads YYEKEE (reference sequence). V lost 3 bases and J lost 1, with 7 bases in between. CDR3 nucleotides: TGTGCCAGCAGCTCCCGGCTCCAAGAGACCCAGTACTTC. Its protein product is CASSSRLQETQYF.

V gene TRBV6-1 combines with J gene TRBJ2-5; D remains ambiguous. Germline V gene data show CDR1 as MNHNS and CDR2 as SASEGT. The V gene lost 7 bases and the J gene lost 1 base, with 4 bases spanning the gap. This CDR3 region has 11 residues. CDR3 in DNA: TGTGCCAGCACCCTCCAAGAGACCCAGTACTTC. It yields the protein CASTLQETQYF.

The chain is built from TRBV18 and TRBJ1-1; no clear D gene. The CDR3 extends over 13 amino acids. The V end was cut by 5 bases, the J end by 4 bases, with 11 bases between. The germline CDR1 and CDR2 sequences are KGHSH and LQKENI. The CDR3 DNA follows: TGTGCCAGCTCAGCACAGACTACCACTGAAGCTTTCTTT. This codes for CASSAQTTTEAFF.

The chain recombines TRBV6-6 with TRBJ1-2; D uncertain. Trimming took 4 bases from V and 0 from J, leaving 9 bases between them. The CDR3 extends over 14 amino acids. The germline V gene encodes CDR1 MNHNY and CDR2 SVGAGI (reference sequence). CDR3 bases: TGTGCCAGCAGTTCCCAGGTGGCTAACTATGGCTACACCTTC. Encoded protein: CASSSQVANYGYTF.

V and J are TRBV4-3 and TRBJ2-3; D may be TRBD1 or TRBD2 (5 bases each). V was shortened by 6 bases and J by 6 bases, with 13 bases between the two germline ends. Germline V gene lookup returns CDR1 LGHNA and CDR2 YSLEER. This CDR3 is built from 13 residues. The CDR3 region has the DNA TGCGCCAGCAGTCTCCGAGGGGCGGATACGCAGTATTTT. It yields the protein CASSLRGADTQYF.

The CDR3 is CASSLRQLGQHLNTEAFF. The CDR3 DNA sequence: TGTGCCAGCAGCTTACGTCAATTAGGACAGCACCTGAACACTGAAGCTTTCTTT. The rearrangement links TRBV7-8 to TRBJ1-1; the D gene is possibly TRBD1 (6 bases). Germline V gives CDR1 SGHVS, CDR2 FQNEAQ. Trimming cost V 2 bases and J 0 bases, with 19 bases left between them. CDR3 length: 18 amino acids.

V and J are TRBV18 and TRBJ2-7; D call uncertain. The germline V gene has CDR1 KGHSH and CDR2 LQKENI. V was cut by 1 base and J by 3 bases, with 10 bases left in between. The CDR3 runs 14 residues. CDR3 sequence (DNA): TGTGCCAGCTCACCACAGGCTACTAACTACGAGCAGTACTTC. Protein: CASSPQATNYEQYF.